The 24 T cell receptor beta chains below come from one sample, sequenced in a study of blood T cell repertoires in COVID-19. The assay was immunoSEQ multiplex PCR, and TCRdb's table has in-frame clones only and misses some. The sample has about 250,000 clones, around nine tenths seen once; the top ten hold under 2%. Sequenced input: peripheral blood. The receptors derive from a woman in her sixties or seventies who had recovered from COVID-19.

The genes are TRBV11-2 and TRBJ1-6, with D unclear. Trimming stripped 0 bases from V and 0 bases from J, with 9 bases between. Germline V gene sequence: CDR1 SGHAT, CDR2 FQNNGV. The CDR3 sequence is 17 residues long. CDR3: CASSLDGGSSYNSPLHF. In DNA form, the CDR3 reads TGTGCCAGCAGCTTAGATGGCGGGAGCTCCTATAATTCACCCCTCCACTTT.

This chain uses TRBV27 with TRBJ2-3; 7 bases match TRBD1. The CDR3 loop spans 16 amino acids. Trimming took 6 bases from V and 0 from J; bases not matched to a gene: 9. CDR1 and CDR2 (germline): MNHEY, SMNVEV (reference sequence). CDR3 bases: TGTGCCAGCAGCCGTTTTGGGGGACAGAGCACAGATACGCAGTATTTT. It encodes CASSRFGGQSTDTQYF.

The genes are TRBV27 and TRBJ2-2, with a weak D call TRBD1 (5 bases). The V end lost 3 bases, the J end lost 7 bases, and 6 bases lay between the germline ends. Germline CDR1 MNHEY, CDR2 SMNVEV (reference sequence). CDR3 length: 12 amino acids. The CDR3 loop is CASSFRDGELFF. CDR3 sequence (DNA): TGTGCCAGCAGTTTCAGGGACGGGGAGCTGTTTTTT.

This chain links TRBV9 with TRBJ2-3; no firm D call. The CDR3 runs to 15 residues. Trimming removed 2 bases at V and 0 bases at J, with 10 bases between. Germline CDR1 reads SGDLS; CDR2 reads YYNGEE. CDR3 in amino acids: CASSVMQASTDTQYF. Written as DNA, the CDR3 is TGTGCCAGCAGCGTGATGCAGGCGAGCACAGATACGCAGTATTTT.

This rearrangement joins TRBV6-6 to TRBJ2-7; D is unclear. There are 15 residues in the CDR3. CDR1 and CDR2 from the germline V gene are MNHNY and SVGAGI (reference sequence). V gave up 6 bases and J gave up 2 bases, with 17 bases separating them. The CDR3 DNA reads as TGTGCCAGCAGAGAGACACCGCAATTAACCTACGAGCAGTACTTC. Residues: CASRETPQLTYEQYF.

The chain joins TRBV5-1 to TRBJ1-3; TRBD1 might be the D (6 bases). The CDR3 consists of 14 residues. Per the germline V gene, CDR1 is SGHRS and CDR2 is YFSETQ. V was shortened by 1 base and J by 4 bases, with 9 bases between the two germline ends. This chain's CDR3 is CASSLLQGGNTIYF. CDR3 coding DNA: TGCGCCAGCAGCTTGTTACAGGGAGGAAACACCATATATTTT.

This chain uses TRBV27 with TRBJ2-3; TRBD2 aligns across 8 bases. CDR1 and CDR2 from the germline V gene are MNHEY and SMNVEV (reference sequence). J was trimmed by 4 bases and V by 10 bases; bases with no gene match: 10. The CDR3 has 14 residues. This chain's CDR3 is CATSHRGGPDTQYF. In DNA form, the CDR3 reads TGTGCCACCTCCCACCGGGGGGGCCCAGATACGCAGTATTTT.

J is TRBJ2-2 and V is TRBV11-2; TRBD1 agrees at 9 bases. The germline V gene has CDR1 SGHAT and CDR2 FQNNGV. The V and J ends lost 7 bases and 6 bases, in that order; junction bases with no gene match: 9. The CDR3 runs to 15 residues. The CDR3 nucleotides are TGTGCCAGCAACCTGGGGACAGGGCTCGCCGGGGAGCTGTTTTTT. Its translation is CASNLGTGLAGELFF.

The chain joins TRBV7-3 to TRBJ1-1, with a possible D match to TRBD1 (6 bases). CDR1 SGHTA and CDR2 FQGTGA come from the germline V gene. Trimming removed 4 bases from V and 0 bases from J, with 6 bases in between. The CDR3 sequence is 13 residues long. CDR3 coding DNA: TGTGCCAGCAGCTCAGGGGTGAACACTGAAGCTTTCTTT. Protein: CASSSGVNTEAFF.

The rearrangement uses TRBV7-8 and TRBJ2-7; 16 bases agree with TRBD2. J was trimmed by 1 base and V by 3 bases; bases with no gene match: 9. Germline assignment: CDR1 SGHVS and CDR2 FQNEAQ. The CDR3 has 19 residues. CDR3 bases: TGTGCCAGCAGCTTGAGCATCGGGACTAGCGGGGGGGGATCCTACGAGCAGTACTTC. Protein product: CASSLSIGTSGGGSYEQYF.

The chain uses TRBV29-1 and TRBJ2-1, with TRBD1 matching 7 bases. V gave up 4 bases and J gave up 4 bases; unmatched junction bases: 4. Germline values: CDR1 SQVTM, CDR2 ANQGSEA. This CDR3 spans 13 amino acids. CDR3 amino acids: CSVANRGYNEQFF. The CDR3, as DNA: TGCAGCGTTGCGAACAGGGGTTACAATGAGCAGTTCTTC.

In nucleotides, the CDR3 is TGTGCCAGCAGCACTTCCTATTCATGGGACAGCACCTACGAGCAGTACTTC. Protein product: CASSTSYSWDSTYEQYF. This chain uses TRBV5-5 with TRBJ2-7; 7 bases are a match to TRBD1. Germline loops: CDR1 SGHKS, CDR2 YYEKEE (reference sequence). V was pared by 4 bases and J by 2 bases, with 15 bases of the junction left unmatched. The CDR3 covers 17 residues.

This clone has only a few counts. This rearrangement joins TRBV27 to TRBJ1-2, with D hard to call. The germline V gene encodes CDR1 MNHEY and CDR2 SMNVEV (reference sequence). This CDR3 contains 15 residues. Trimming shortened V by 4 bases and J by 1 base, and 13 bases separated the two germline ends. The chain's CDR3 is CASSSPQRGNYGYTF. In DNA form, the CDR3 reads TGTGCCAGCAGTTCCCCACAGCGGGGTAACTATGGCTACACCTTC.

The chain joins TRBV2 to TRBJ1-6, with 7 bases that match TRBD1. From germline, CDR1 is SNHLY and CDR2 FYNNEI. The CDR3 is 14 amino acids. V shed 5 bases and J 7 bases; nucleotides not matched to a gene: 5. CDR3 nucleotides: TGTGCCAGCAGTTACAGGGGAATCAATTCACCCCTCCACTTT. It specifies CASSYRGINSPLHF.

The CDR3 nucleotides are TGTGCCAGCAGCTTTCCTAGAGATGGCTACACCTTC. Residues: CASSFPRDGYTF. The chain carries TRBV5-4 and TRBJ1-2; no definite D call. Trimming left V 2 bases short and J 6 bases short, with 8 bases between. Germline values: CDR1 SGHNT, CDR2 YYREEE (reference sequence). The CDR3 spans 12 residues.

The chain links TRBV28 to TRBJ2-4; the D gene is possibly TRBD2 (7 bases). The germline V and J ends were trimmed by 7 bases and 4 bases, with 29 bases remaining between them. CDR3 length: 19 residues. CDR1 MDHEN and CDR2 SYDVKM come from the germline V gene. The DNA for the CDR3 is TGTGCCAGCACCCCCTCGGGGGGCGCACTCCCCCTCCCAAAAAACATTCAGTACTTC. It codes for CASTPSGGALPLPKNIQYF.

The V and J genes are TRBV7-8 and TRBJ2-1, with 10 bases fitting TRBD2. Germline loops: CDR1 SGHVS, CDR2 FQNEAQ. J lost 7 bases, V lost 7 bases, and 13 bases had no gene match. The CDR3 has 16 amino acids. CDR3 DNA: TGTGCCAGCACGCCTTTAAGCGGGGGGGCCGGGAATGAGCAGTTCTTC. Protein sequence: CASTPLSGGAGNEQFF.

This chain uses TRBV11-2 with TRBJ2-5; the D gene is possibly TRBD2 (6 bases). CDR3 length: 15 amino acids. From germline, CDR1 is SGHAT and CDR2 FQNNGV. Trimming left V 5 bases short and J 5 bases short, with 18 bases between. CDR3 residues: CASSVPRAGRETQYF. In DNA, the CDR3 is TGTGCCAGCAGCGTACCCAGGGCGGGGCGGGAGACCCAGTACTTC.

The chain combines TRBV5-6 with TRBJ2-7, with D hard to call. From germline, CDR1 is SGHDT and CDR2 YYEEEE. CDR3 length: 11 amino acids. V was clipped by 3 bases and J by 4 bases, with 5 bases between them. This CDR3 is CASSSYYEQYF. The CDR3, as DNA: TGTGCCAGCAGCTCTTATTACGAGCAGTACTTC.

V usage is TRBV5-1 and J usage is TRBJ2-5; no firm D call. The germline gives CDR1 SGHRS, CDR2 YFSETQ. With 2 bases removed from V and 8 bases from J, the gap between germline ends came to 13 bases. The CDR3 is 13 residues long. CDR3 residues: CASSFVDSRTQYF. The CDR3 nucleotides read TGCGCCAGCAGCTTTGTAGACTCCCGAACCCAGTACTTC.

The sample holds one count of this clone. The V gene is TRBV7-9, the J gene TRBJ2-7, with D perhaps TRBD1 (6 bases). The germline CDR1 and CDR2 sequences are SEHNR and FQNEAQ (reference sequence). Trimming took 5 bases from V and 1 from J, leaving 15 bases between them. The CDR3 is made up of 15 amino acids. In DNA form, the CDR3 reads TGTGCCAGCAGCGCGACCGGGACATTGTCCTACGAGCAGTACTTC. Amino acid sequence: CASSATGTLSYEQYF.

This chain connects TRBV14 to TRBJ2-1, with TRBD2 matching over 16 bases. J was trimmed by 9 bases and V by 4 bases; bases with no gene match: 18. CDR1 is SGHDN and CDR2 is FVKESK in the germline V gene. The CDR3 is 20 residues long. This CDR3 is CASSPGLAGGPFSSLGEQFF. In nucleotides, the CDR3 is TGTGCCAGCAGCCCGGGACTAGCGGGGGGGCCCTTCTCTAGTCTGGGTGAGCAGTTCTTC.

V and J are TRBV2 and TRBJ2-7; a possible D gene is TRBD1 (5 bases). This CDR3 is 13 amino acids long. V was pared by 3 bases and J by 2 bases, with 8 bases between. The germline V gene has CDR1 SNHLY and CDR2 FYNNEI. CDR3 sequence (DNA): TGTGCCAGCAGTGATCAGGGTACCTACGAGCAGTACTTC. This encodes CASSDQGTYEQYF. Drawing the rest from reference TRBV2 and TRBJ2-7, the complete variable domain is EPEVTQTPSHQVTQMGQEVILRCVPISNHLYFYWYRQILGQKVEFLVSFYNNEISEKSEIFDDQFSVERPDGSNFTLKIRSTKLEDSAMYFCASSDQGTYEQYFGPGTRLTVT.

In this sample, this clone turned up once. This rearrangement joins TRBV7-2 to TRBJ2-7; 8 bases map to TRBD1. J was trimmed by 6 bases and V by 1 base; bases with no gene match: 5. This CDR3 spans 14 amino acids. The germline gives CDR1 SGHTA, CDR2 FQGNSA. The CDR3 region has the DNA TGTGCCAGCAGCTTAGTGGGACAGGAGGTCGAGCAGTACTTC. Its translation: CASSLVGQEVEQYF.